What follows are 19 T cell receptor beta chains derived from one specimen sequenced in a study of early T cells in non-severe SARS-CoV-2 infection (dated by TCRdb to the early 2020s). Receptor libraries were prepared by 5' RACE. Instrument used: NextSeq 500. TCRdb passed the public sequencing reads through fastp at Q25 and MiXCR, retaining productive beta sequences. Each entry is one CDR3 protein sequence, shown with its most common DNA and genes. This sample holds 87,000 or so distinct CDR3 sequences; 11% to 15% were observed only once. Of the sample, under 7.5% falls within the top ten clones. The sequenced material came from whole blood. The receptors were gathered from an adult who was a healthcare worker with PCR-confirmed SARS-CoV-2 infection or an uninfected control (not recorded which).

The genes are TRBV10-2 and TRBJ2-3, with 13 positions matching TRBD2. V shed 6 bases and J 1 base; nucleotides not matched to a gene: 10. The CDR3 consists of 18 residues. Germline V gene data show CDR1 as WSHSY and CDR2 as SAAADI. The CDR3 coding sequence is TGCGCCAGCAGCCAACTAGCGGGGGGGCCGGTGGGCACAGATACGCAGTATTTT. Its translation is CASSQLAGGPVGTDTQYF.

The chain combines TRBV6-5 with TRBJ2-7, with 10 bases that match TRBD2. Germline V gene lookup returns CDR1 MNHEY and CDR2 SVGAGI. The V gene end was trimmed by 7 bases and the J gene end by 3 bases; junction bases not matched to a gene: 6. The CDR3 is 14 residues long. CDR3 in amino acids: CASTPRTSGYEQYF. The CDR3 DNA is TGTGCCAGCACTCCACGGACTAGCGGCTACGAGCAGTACTTC.

V usage is TRBV10-3 and J usage is TRBJ2-7; D perhaps matches TRBD2 (6 bases). Germline CDR1 ENHRY, CDR2 SYGVKD. Trimming removed 4 bases from V and 2 bases from J, with 15 bases in between. The CDR3 has 15 amino acids. The CDR3 region is CAISGGGEFAYEQYF. For the CDR3, the DNA is TGTGCCATCAGTGGAGGCGGGGAGTTCGCCTACGAGCAGTACTTC.

This clonotype was detected many times. Here the CDR3 DNA reads TGTGCCAGCAGCTTAAACGGACAGTTGAACGAGCAGTACTTC. Amino acid sequence: CASSLNGQLNEQYF. The genes are TRBV12-3 or TRBV12-4 and TRBJ2-7, with D possibly being TRBD1 (6 bases). Deletions cut 6 bases from V and 5 bases from J, with 17 bases between. CDR3 length: 14 amino acids.

This sequence joins TRBV5-1 and TRBJ2-7; unclear D gene. The ends were cut back, 1 base at V and 2 bases at J, with 7 bases in the middle. Germline V CDR1 and CDR2: SGHRS, YFSETQ. The CDR3 totals 13 residues. CDR3 sequence reads: CASSLLGTYEQYF. CDR3 DNA: TGCGCCAGCAGCTTGCTAGGGACCTACGAGCAGTACTTC. The complete variable domain, with remaining parts taken from reference TRBV5-1 and TRBJ2-7, reads KAGVTQTPRYLIKTRGQQVTLSCSPISGHRSVSWYQQTPGQGLQFLFEYFSETQRNKGNFPGRFSGRQFSNSRSEMNVSTLELGDSALYLCASSLLGTYEQYFGPGTRLTVT.

V usage is TRBV18 and J usage is TRBJ2-5; 9 positions agree with TRBD2. CDR3 length: 16 residues. V gave up 2 bases and J gave up 3 bases; unmatched junction bases: 7. Germline assignment: CDR1 KGHSH and CDR2 LQKENI. CDR3 amino acids: CASSPLRTSDKETQYF. The CDR3 DNA sequence: TGTGCCAGCTCACCATTGAGGACTAGCGATAAAGAGACCCAGTACTTC.

V and J are TRBV9 and TRBJ2-5; the D gene is possibly TRBD2 (5 bases). Trimming pared 5 bases from V and 5 bases from J, leaving 10 bases between. Germline V gene data show CDR1 as SGDLS and CDR2 as YYNGEE. CDR3 length: 12 residues. The CDR3 loop reads CASSPGLETQYF. Written as DNA, the CDR3 is TGTGCCAGCAGTCCGGGGTTGGAGACCCAGTACTTC.

This clonotype has just a few counts. The CDR3 DNA reads TGCAGTATCAAGAGGGGGTCAATGAACACTGAAGCTTTCTTT. Protein: CSIKRGSMNTEAFF. This chain connects TRBV20-1 to TRBJ1-1, with TRBD1 as a possible D gene (6 bases). The CDR3 totals 14 residues. Germline values: CDR1 DFQATT, CDR2 SNEGSKA (reference sequence). V shed 8 bases and J shed 0 bases, with 16 bases lying between them.

This clonotype was counted between two and nine times. The DNA of the CDR3 is TGTGCCAGCAGCTTAGGCGTGGGGACTGAAGCTTTCTTT. Amino acids: CASSLGVGTEAFF. The chain combines TRBV11-3 with TRBJ1-1, with no clear D. This CDR3 contains 13 residues. The germline V and J ends were trimmed by 1 base and 5 bases, with 8 bases remaining between them. Germline CDR1 is SGHNT and CDR2 is YENEEA.

The V gene is TRBV6-2 or TRBV6-3, the J gene TRBJ2-1; 15 bases align to TRBD2. The V gene end was trimmed by 6 bases and the J gene end by 4 bases; junction bases not matched to a gene: 4. Germline V gene lookup returns CDR1 MNHEY and CDR2 SVGEGT. The CDR3 has 16 residues. Here the CDR3 DNA reads TGTGCCAGCAGCGCCGGGACTAGCGGGGGGTACAATGAGCAGTTCTTC. This codes for CASSAGTSGGYNEQFF.

The sample holds many counts of this clonotype. The rearrangement uses TRBV6-2 or TRBV6-3 and TRBJ2-5; 9 nucleotides match TRBD1. Germline loops: CDR1 MNHEY, CDR2 SVGEGT. The CDR3 sequence is 15 residues long. The V segment lost 4 bases and the J segment 4 bases; nucleotides outside the gene matches: 7. In DNA form, the CDR3 reads TGTGCCAGCAGTTCGGGACAGGGCTTGGGAGAGACCCAGTACTTC. It codes for CASSSGQGLGETQYF.

The table lists this clonotype with many counts. The chain couples TRBV7-9 to TRBJ1-1; 7 bases are shared with TRBD1. V lost 4 bases and J lost 1; bases outside the gene matches: 3. The CDR3 covers 14 residues. Per the germline V gene, CDR1 is SEHNR and CDR2 is FQNEAQ (reference sequence). This chain's CDR3 is CASSSDRSNTEAFF. The CDR3 DNA follows: TGTGCCAGCAGCTCGGACAGGTCGAACACTGAAGCTTTCTTT.

The chain couples TRBV20-1 to TRBJ1-2; D unresolved. Germline V gene data show CDR1 as DFQATT and CDR2 as SNEGSKA (reference sequence). The CDR3 loop spans 14 amino acids. V was shortened by 8 bases and J by 2 bases, with 18 bases between the two germline ends. This CDR3 is CSPLMAPPNYGYTF. As DNA, the CDR3 is TGCAGTCCCTTGATGGCGCCCCCGAACTATGGCTACACCTTC.

The genes are TRBV6-2 or TRBV6-3 and TRBJ1-1; D is unclear. V lost 6 bases, J lost 6 bases, and 11 bases lay in between. Germline V lookup: CDR1 MNHEY, CDR2 SVGEGT. The CDR3 contains 12 residues. CDR3 amino acids: CASRPQMAEAFF. The CDR3 bases are TGTGCCAGCAGGCCCCAGATGGCTGAAGCTTTCTTT.

The V and J genes are TRBV4-3 and TRBJ2-7; 7 bases map to TRBD1. J gave up 2 bases and V 4 bases, and 8 bases lay outside the gene matches. Per the germline V gene, CDR1 is LGHNA and CDR2 is YSLEER. CDR3 length: 15 amino acids. The CDR3 loop reads CASSLRDSEAYEQYF. The CDR3 DNA reads as TGCGCCAGCAGCCTCCGGGACAGCGAAGCCTACGAGCAGTACTTC.

In this sample, this clonotype turned up many times. The rearrangement links TRBV6-6 to TRBJ2-1; D gene unclear. The germline V gene has CDR1 MNHNY and CDR2 SVGAGI (reference sequence). The CDR3 is 11 residues long. The V gene lost 6 bases and the J gene lost 5 bases, with 5 bases spanning the gap. The CDR3 sequence: CASSPNNEQFF. The CDR3 region has the DNA TGTGCCAGCAGCCCTAACAATGAGCAGTTCTTC.

This clonotype was picked up a small number of times. The chain employs TRBV29-1 and TRBJ2-1; 8 nucleotides match TRBD2. Unmatched junction bases numbered 11, after V lost 2 bases and J lost 8 bases. CDR1 SQVTM and CDR2 ANQGSEA come from the germline V gene. CDR3 length equals 15 residues. The CDR3 protein is CSVETRAGALHEQFF. The DNA for the CDR3 is TGCAGCGTTGAAACTCGAGCGGGGGCCCTCCATGAGCAGTTCTTC.

The V call is TRBV28, the J call TRBJ2-5, with a possible D match to TRBD2 (6 bases). Looked up from germline, CDR1 is MDHEN and CDR2 is SYDVKM. V was clipped by 5 bases and J by 4 bases, with 17 bases between them. CDR3 size: 15 residues. Here the CDR3 reads CASSPAGRPRETQYF. The CDR3 DNA sequence: TGTGCCAGCAGTCCGGCGGGGCGCCCCCGAGAGACCCAGTACTTC.

This clonotype was seen ten or more times. The chain carries TRBV11-2 and TRBJ2-1; tentatively, D is TRBD2 (5 bases). V was pared by 3 bases and J by 15 bases, with 24 bases between. Per germline, CDR1 SGHAT and CDR2 FQNNGV. There are 15 residues in the CDR3. The CDR3 region is CASSLTLGSSPEWFF. For the CDR3, the DNA is TGTGCCAGCAGCTTGACCCTGGGGAGCTCTCCAGAGTGGTTCTTC.